The 5 T cell receptor beta chains reported below all come from one sample, sequenced in a study of blood T cell repertoires in COVID-19. TCRdb's copy holds only in-frame clones and misses some; the assay was immunoSEQ multiplex PCR. The data contain 160,000 or so clones, around four fifths of them singletons. Sample: peripheral blood. These receptors all come from an elderly woman with acute or convalescent COVID-19.

V and J are TRBV9 and TRBJ2-3; D may be TRBD2 (6 bases). V was shortened by 0 bases and J by 4 bases, with 21 bases between the two germline ends. Germline loops: CDR1 SGDLS, CDR2 YYNGEE. The CDR3 contains 18 residues. The CDR3 sequence is CASSVGLGGGTGADTQYF. In nucleotides, the CDR3 is TGTGCCAGCAGCGTAGGGCTGGGCGGCGGGACGGGGGCAGATACGCAGTATTTT.

The rearrangement joins TRBV19 to TRBJ1-5; maybe TRBD1 (5 bases). CDR1 is LNHDA, CDR2 SQIVND, per germline (reference sequence). Trimming pared 7 bases from V and 2 bases from J, leaving 12 bases between. This CDR3 has 14 residues. CDR3 protein: CASTSGIGNQPQHF. CDR3 bases: TGTGCCAGTACTTCAGGGATTGGCAATCAGCCCCAGCATTTT. The full variable domain, its missing parts supplied by reference TRBV19 and TRBJ1-5, is DGGITQSPKYLFRKEGQNVTLSCEQNLNHDAMYWYRQDPGQGLRLIYYSQIVNDFQKGDIAEGYSVSREKKESFPLTVTSAQKNPTAFYLCASTSGIGNQPQHFGDGTRLSIL.

This clone was picked up one time. This chain links TRBV4-1 with TRBJ2-7; D gene unclear. V was trimmed by 2 bases and J by 4 bases, leaving 15 bases between them. CDR3 size: 15 residues. Germline assignment: CDR1 MGHRA and CDR2 YSYEKL. Here the CDR3 DNA reads TGCGCCAGCAGCCAACCGACGCAGGATCGGTACGAGCAGTACTTC. This translates into CASSQPTQDRYEQYF.

This sequence joins TRBV11-2 and TRBJ2-1; no reliable D call. Per the germline V gene, CDR1 is SGHAT and CDR2 is FQNNGV. Trimming shortened V by 5 bases and J by 10 bases, and 24 bases separated the two germline ends. The CDR3 has 16 residues. The CDR3 coding sequence is TGTGCCAGCAGCGCGAGGCCCCCGCCCGGTCTGTGGGAGCAGTTCTTC. It encodes CASSARPPPGLWEQFF. Full variable domain (rest looked up from reference TRBV11-2 and TRBJ2-1): EAGVAQSPRYKIIEKRQSVAFWCNPISGHATLYWYQQILGQGPKLLIQFQNNGVVDDSQLPKDRFSAERLKGVDSTLKIQPAKLEDSAVYLCASSARPPPGLWEQFFGPGTRLTVL.

This clone was counted a few times. The rearrangement uses TRBV20-1 and TRBJ2-1, with 8 nucleotides matching TRBD2. Looked up from germline, CDR1 is DFQATT and CDR2 is SNEGSKA (reference sequence). The CDR3 runs to 14 residues. Losses at the gene ends were 3 bases for V and 8 bases for J; bases not matched to a gene: 9. The CDR3 protein is CSASMGLGGDEQFF. The CDR3 DNA is TGCAGTGCTAGTATGGGACTAGGGGGAGATGAGCAGTTCTTC.